A single T cell receptor (beta chain) is shown here with its context. The CDR3 runs to 15 residues. CDR1 and CDR2 (germline): MDHEN, SYDVKM. Trimming took off 8 bases at V and 0 bases at J, with 16 bases between the two ends. This entry belongs to a study of blood T cell repertoires in COVID-19. The overall study: There were acute and convalescent COVID-19 samples, and they came from the United States, Italy and Spain. PBMCs, B-cell-depleted T cells, or T cells were the source of the cDNA or gDNA that made up the material.

As handled by the study authors: The assay estimated nucleated cells by amplifying reference gene primers. Using immunoSEQ multiplex PCR, the repertoire was profiled, and TCRdb retains in-frame clones only, with some absent. D and trimming come from the DNA, and the V and J calls and clone size come from that table. Among 68,000 or so clones, over 75% were seen once, and the ten largest hold 2.7%. The sequencing input was peripheral blood. V usage is TRBV28 and J usage is TRBJ1-1; the D gene is possibly TRBD1 (6 bases). The receptor comes from a man aged 50-60 years with acute or convalescent COVID-19. This CDR3 is CASHPRGGLNTEAFF. CDR3 nucleotides: TGTGCCAGCCACCCTAGGGGGGGCCTGAACACTGAAGCTTTCTTT. Complete variable domain (other parts from reference TRBV28 and TRBJ1-1): DVKVTQSSRYLVKRTGEKVFLECVQDMDHENMFWYRQDPGLGLRLIYFSYDVKMKEKGDIPEGYSVSREKKERFSLILESASTNQTSMYLCASHPRGGLNTEAFFGQGTRLTVV.